This entry features one T cell receptor (beta chain) sequence. What it recognizes is unknown. The CDR3 totals 16 residues. V was pared by 5 bases and J by 5 bases, with 21 bases between. Germline loops: CDR1 MDHEN, CDR2 SYDVKM. The record originates from a study of shared clonotypes between healthy human individuals. Points from the study as a whole: Naive CD4 clonotypes were shared across a handful of donors at about 5%.

Produced via immunoSEQ multiplex PCR; TCRdb's table is partial and in-frame only. The data show about 2 million clones, with 85% to 95% seen just once and 1.1% held by the top ten. The naive CD8 subset, CD45RO-negative cells positively selected for CCR7, excluded terminally differentiated effector memory CD45RA+ cells. The rearrangement uses TRBV28 and TRBJ2-5; D unclear. The clonotype comes from a young man in good health. Sample: naive CD8+ T cells sorted from blood. The CDR3 nucleotides are TGTGCCAGCAGTCGCTACGTGACGGATGGTTCGGAGACCCAGTACTTC. Translating it yields CASSRYVTDGSETQYF.